This T cell receptor beta chain was captured in a study of shared clonotypes between healthy human individuals. Regarding the study as a whole: Non-shared clonotypes had lower generation probabilities than clonotypes shared by all four sorted-subset donors. Only blood was sampled, and tissue TCR repertoires likely differ from blood ones.

There were only Caucasian adults among the donors, and all lived in Nashville, Tennessee. To note about this clone: Its cognate antigen is unknown.

Method: immunoSEQ multiplex PCR; TCRdb's copy keeps in-frame clones and lacks some. The sample has fewer than 1.6 million clones, approximately 98.5% seen once. Sequencing was carried out using naive CD4+ T cells sorted from blood. Subset in this sample: CD45RA+ positively selected. This sequence was found in a young man in good health.

In DNA form, the CDR3 reads TGTGCCAGCTCACCAATGGACAGGAGCTCCTACGAGCAGTACTTC. Protein product: CASSPMDRSSYEQYF. The chain couples TRBV18 to TRBJ2-7; TRBD1 agrees at 7 bases. The CDR3 runs to 15 residues. Germline CDR1 KGHSH, CDR2 LQKENI. Losses at the gene ends were 2 bases for V and 0 bases for J; bases not matched to a gene: 4. The full variable domain, rest sourced from reference TRBV18 and TRBJ2-7, is NAGVMQNPRHLVRRRGQEARLRCSPMKGHSHVYWYRQLPEEGLKFMVYLQKENIIDESGMPKERFSAEFPKEGPSILRIQQVVRGDSAAYFCASSPMDRSSYEQYFGPGTRLTVT.